This is a list of T cell receptor beta chains from one sample in a study of T cell responses to AZD1222 COVID-19 vaccine. The method was immunoSEQ multiplex PCR; TCRdb's version includes in-frame clones alone and lacks a portion of them. The data contain roughly 120,000 clones, about 87% of them seen just once; the ten biggest clones take up 6.5%. Sequenced here: peripheral blood, sampled 28 days after the second AZD1222 dose. The receptor set was obtained from an adult who received the AZD1222 COVID-19 vaccine. CDR3s include the opening cysteine and the closing phenylalanine or tryptophan.

len	v_gene	j_gene	CDR3aa
13	TRBV12-3/TRBV12-4	TRBJ1-4	CASSLATNEKLFF
15	TRBV12-1	TRBJ1-5	CASSVTDRSNQPQHF
14	TRBV28	TRBJ1-5	CASIKQGAGQPQHF
14	TRBV7-9	TRBJ1-5	CASSLRGGSQPQHF
19	TRBV10-3	TRBJ2-3	CAISESMAAQNGRTDTQYF
13	TRBV7-6	TRBJ2-1	CASSLSRGNEQFF
14	TRBV6-6	TRBJ1-6	CASSYGQDNSPLHF
17	TRBV6-1	TRBJ2-3	CASSDSRGGPGGDTQYF
12	TRBV11-2	TRBJ1-3	CASSLERNTIYF
14	TRBV3-1/TRBV3-2	TRBJ1-2	CASSQEGHNYGYTF
15	TRBV18	TRBJ1-2	CASSPPGDQGHGYTF
16	TRBV11-2	TRBJ1-2	CASSSFSGQGNYGYTF
13	TRBV7-2	TRBJ1-2	CASSLSTGGGYTF
16	TRBV7-9	TRBJ1-1	CASSLVSWGANTEAFF
11	TRBV20-1	TRBJ1-2	CSAIYSYGYTF
14	TRBV11-2	TRBJ2-7	CASSPRNPPYEQYF
16	TRBV28	TRBJ2-6	CASRTERFSGANVLTF
13	TRBV6-5	TRBJ1-2	CASRPGVNYGYTF
16	TRBV14	TRBJ2-1	CASSHVQGAVYNEQFF
14	TRBV27	TRBJ1-2	CASRAWASNYGYTF
15	TRBV23-1	TRBJ2-7	CASNGLAGVVYEQYF
14	TRBV12-1	TRBJ1-1	CASSFVQFKGEAFF
14	TRBV15	TRBJ1-1	CATSRLQGDTEAFF
15	TRBV4-3	TRBJ1-2	CASSQDRGVLRGYTF
17	TRBV9	TRBJ1-3	CASGRGGQVFSGNTIYF
14	TRBV6-6	TRBJ2-2	CASSYSQQAGELFF
18	TRBV7-2	TRBJ2-3	CASSLAVLTSGGANTQYF
8	TRBV28	TRBJ2-1	CASSLRFF
15	TRBV19	TRBJ1-4	CASRTASGDNEKLFF
17	TRBV6-7	TRBJ2-1	CASSYSYPGLAKHEQFF
17	TRBV5-1	TRBJ1-2	CASSPSPGEGVDYGYTF
18	TRBV3-1/TRBV3-2	TRBJ1-3	CASSHLGEGLSSGNTIYF
14	TRBV4-3	TRBJ2-1	CASSPSGPYNEQFF
16	TRBV21-1	TRBJ2-3	CASSKEGISGTDTQYF
14	TRBV6-6	TRBJ1-4	CASSASADAEKLFF
17	TRBV24-1	TRBJ2-3	CATSLSPGQGPTDTQYF
15	TRBV27	TRBJ2-1	CASSWTGGAYNEQFF
15	TRBV3-1/TRBV3-2	TRBJ2-5	CASSQKGVFAETQYF
15	TRBV7-2	TRBJ1-6	CASSLGAGTNSPLHF
15	TRBV18	TRBJ1-2	CASSPQEGAGYGYTF
15	TRBV6-5	TRBJ1-3	CASSYDARPGNTIYF
13	TRBV2	TRBJ1-3	CASGTGSGNTIYF